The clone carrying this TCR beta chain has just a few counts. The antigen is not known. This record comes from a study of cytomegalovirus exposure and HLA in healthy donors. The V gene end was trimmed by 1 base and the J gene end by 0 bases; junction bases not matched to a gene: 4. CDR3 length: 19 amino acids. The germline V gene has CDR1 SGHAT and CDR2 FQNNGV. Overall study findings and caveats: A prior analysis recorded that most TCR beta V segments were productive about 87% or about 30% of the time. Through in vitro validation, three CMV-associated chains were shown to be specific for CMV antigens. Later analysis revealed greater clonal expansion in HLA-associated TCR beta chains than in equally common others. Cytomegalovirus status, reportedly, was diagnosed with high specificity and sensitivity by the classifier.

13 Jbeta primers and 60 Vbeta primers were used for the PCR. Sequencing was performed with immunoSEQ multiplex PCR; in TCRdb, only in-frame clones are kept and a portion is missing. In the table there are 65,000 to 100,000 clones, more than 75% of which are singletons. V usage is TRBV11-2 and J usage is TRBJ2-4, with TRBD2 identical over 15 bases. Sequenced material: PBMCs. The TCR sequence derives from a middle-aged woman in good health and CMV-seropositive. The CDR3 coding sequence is TGTGCCAGCAGCTTAGTTGGACTAGCGGGAGGGGTAGCCAAAAACATTCAGTACTTC. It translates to CASSLVGLAGGVAKNIQYF.